The 29 T cell receptor beta chains in this list originate from one sample, sequenced in a study of CD8+CD57+ T cells in acquired aplastic anemia. Genomic DNA provided the template from which TCR beta VDJ and CDR3 profiles were obtained. TCRdb re-called the reads with MiXCR, one entry per CDR3 protein. In the table there are 65,000 to 85,000 distinct CDR3 sequences, approximately 54% of which are singletons. Sequencing input: sorted CD4+, CD8+, or CD8+CD57+ T cells (not recorded which) from PBMCs. The receptors originated from a human donor in good health, serving as a control.

This clonotype has at least ten counts. This chain connects TRBV27 to TRBJ2-5; possible D gene TRBD2, 5 bases. Germline CDR1 reads MNHEY; CDR2 reads SMNVEV (reference sequence). CDR3 length: 14 residues. V dropped 1 base and J dropped 7 bases, with 13 bases sitting between them. CDR3 DNA sequence: TGTGCCAGCAGTTTATTTTCTGCGGGTGGGACCCAGTACTTC. It translates to CASSLFSAGGTQYF.

This clonotype has ten or more counts. The rearrangement links TRBV12-3 or TRBV12-4 to TRBJ2-7; D may be TRBD1 or TRBD2 (5 bases each). Trimming took off 4 bases at V and 0 bases at J, with 13 bases between the two ends. The CDR3 extends over 15 amino acids. The CDR3 coding sequence is TGTGCCAGCAGTTCCTTCGAGGGGAGCTCCTACGAGCAGTACTTC. Its translation is CASSSFEGSSYEQYF.

V gene TRBV29-1 combines with J gene TRBJ2-3; maybe TRBD1 (7 bases). This CDR3 region has 14 residues. The germline gives CDR1 SQVTM, CDR2 ANQGSEA. V lost 2 bases and J lost 2, with 11 bases in between. CDR3 DNA sequence: TGCAGCGTTGAACCAGGGGGGAACACAGATACGCAGTATTTT. Translated: CSVEPGGNTDTQYF.

The genes are TRBV7-6 and TRBJ1-1; D is perhaps TRBD1 (5 bases). Germline lookup yields CDR1 SGHVS and CDR2 FNYEAQ. CDR3 length: 14 residues. The germline V and J ends were trimmed by 1 base and 5 bases, with 11 bases remaining between them. This chain's CDR3 is CASSLGTTGTEAFF. The CDR3 DNA reads TGTGCCAGCAGCTTAGGGACAACGGGGACTGAAGCTTTCTTT.

The chain links TRBV9 to TRBJ1-4; TRBD1 matches at 11 bases. From germline, CDR1 is SGDLS and CDR2 YYNGEE. V shed 3 bases, J shed 7 bases, and the junction held 2 bases outside the gene matches. The CDR3 contains 14 residues. Here the CDR3 DNA reads TGTGCCAGCAGCGACGGGACAGGGGGTGAAAAACTGTTTTTT. Its protein product is CASSDGTGGEKLFF.

Concerning this clonotype itself: Relative to the germline gene, one junction end is altered; a read error may explain this. The chain combines TRBV20-1 with TRBJ2-1, with 8 bases that match TRBD2. Germline loops: CDR1 DFQATT, CDR2 SNEGSKA (reference sequence). The CDR3 is made up of 14 amino acids. The CDR3 coding sequence is TGCAGTGCTAGAGGACTAGCGAACTTCAATGAGCGGTTCTTC. It yields the protein CSARGLANFNERFF.

This clonotype has a count of ten or more. It may be a read error: a sequence one base away is much more abundant. Because the CDR3 is missing its conserved closing phenylalanine or tryptophan, this is likely a read error. The chain couples TRBV7-9 to TRBJ2-7, with no clear D. The germline gives CDR1 SEHNR, CDR2 FQNEAQ (reference sequence). The CDR3 extends over 11 amino acids. V lost 4 bases to trimming and J lost 2 bases, with 3 bases between them. CDR3 nucleotides: TGTGCCAGCAGCTCCCCCTACGAGCAGTACTCC. Translation gives CASSSPYEQYS.

This clonotype has only one observation. The junction differs from germline at one of its ends, possibly a read error. The chain employs TRBV5-5 and TRBJ1-1; D unclear. CDR3 length: 13 residues. Germline V gene sequence: CDR1 SGHKS, CDR2 YYEKEE (reference sequence). The CDR3 bases are TGTGCCGGCAGCTTGTTAGCCAACACTGAAGCTTTCTTC. It codes for CAGSLLANTEAFF.

The rearrangement joins TRBV20-1 to TRBJ2-3; possibly TRBD2 for D (6 bases). This CDR3 is 13 amino acids long. From germline, CDR1 is DFQATT and CDR2 SNEGSKA (reference sequence). Trimming removed 6 bases from V and 4 bases from J, with 14 bases in between. The CDR3 here is CSAPAGLSDTQYF. The CDR3 DNA sequence: TGCAGTGCGCCGGCGGGACTGTCAGATACGCAGTATTTT.

This clonotype is medium-sized in the sample. J is TRBJ1-2 and V is TRBV29-1; D uncertain. The length of the CDR3 is 11 residues. Trimming removed 6 bases from V and 0 bases from J, with 5 bases in between. CDR1 and CDR2 (germline): SQVTM, ANQGSEA. The CDR3 loop is CSVETNYGYTF. The CDR3 DNA reads as TGCAGCGTAGAAACTAACTATGGCTACACCTTC. Complete variable domain (other parts from reference TRBV29-1 and TRBJ1-2): SAVISQKPSRDICQRGTSLTIQCQVDSQVTMMFWYRQQPGQSLTLIATANQGSEATYESGFVIDKFPISRPNLTFSTLTVSNMSPEDSSIYLCSVETNYGYTFGSGTRLTVV.

This clonotype was picked up many times. The chain carries TRBV12-3 or TRBV12-4 and TRBJ1-2; 8 nucleotides match TRBD1. J was trimmed by 3 bases and V by 5 bases; bases with no gene match: 5. The CDR3 is 14 amino acids. The CDR3 loop reads CASSGTGDDYGYTF. The CDR3 DNA follows: TGTGCCAGCAGTGGGACAGGCGATGACTATGGCTACACCTTC.

By sample fraction, this clonotype is medium-sized. This chain links TRBV29-1 with TRBJ1-2; tentative D call: TRBD1 (6 bases). V lost 6 bases, J lost 4 bases, and 12 bases lay in between. The CDR3 contains 12 residues. Germline V gene lookup returns CDR1 SQVTM and CDR2 ANQGSEA. The CDR3 reads CSVEHRAYGYTF. Written as DNA, the CDR3 is TGCAGCGTCGAGCACAGGGCCTATGGCTACACCTTC. The variable domain in full, with the rest retrieved from reference TRBV29-1 and TRBJ1-2, is SAVISQKPSRDICQRGTSLTIQCQVDSQVTMMFWYRQQPGQSLTLIATANQGSEATYESGFVIDKFPISRPNLTFSTLTVSNMSPEDSSIYLCSVEHRAYGYTFGSGTRLTVV.

This clonotype was recorded once. V usage is TRBV7-9 and J usage is TRBJ1-5, with D possibly matching TRBD1 (6 bases). The CDR3 has 14 residues. CDR1 and CDR2 from the germline V gene are SEHNR and FQNEAQ (reference sequence). The V end lost 5 bases, the J end lost 4 bases, and 12 bases lay between the germline ends. The CDR3 nucleotides read TGTGCCAGCAGCGTTCGGACAGCTAATCAGCCCCAGCATTTT. Residues: CASSVRTANQPQHF.

This clonotype occurred a few times. This chain connects TRBV5-1 to TRBJ2-3; D gene ambiguous. CDR3 length: 13 amino acids. Trimming stripped 4 bases from V and 0 bases from J, with 6 bases between. The V gene's germline CDR1 is SGHRS and CDR2 YFSETQ. CDR3 region: CASSLPSTDTQYF. The DNA for the CDR3 is TGCGCCAGCAGCCTCCCCAGCACAGATACGCAGTATTTT. The variable domain in full, completed from reference TRBV5-1 and TRBJ2-3, reads KAGVTQTPRYLIKTRGQQVTLSCSPISGHRSVSWYQQTPGQGLQFLFEYFSETQRNKGNFPGRFSGRQFSNSRSEMNVSTLELGDSALYLCASSLPSTDTQYFGPGTRLTVL.

A few counts support this clonotype. In nucleotides, the CDR3 is TGTGCCAGCAGCTCGATGGACGGCTACACCTTC. Translation: CASSSMDGYTF. The chain couples TRBV7-3 to TRBJ1-2, with unresolved D. The CDR3 sequence is 11 residues long. Trimming cost V 4 bases and J 8 bases, with 8 bases left between them. Germline loops: CDR1 SGHTA, CDR2 FQGTGA.

V gene TRBV19 combines with J gene TRBJ1-1, with D unclear. The V end lost 7 bases, the J end lost 0 bases, and 18 bases lay between the germline ends. Germline V gene data show CDR1 as LNHDA and CDR2 as SQIVND (reference sequence). This CDR3 spans 16 amino acids. CDR3 loop: CASTITLSFMNTEAFF. CDR3 nucleotide sequence: TGTGCCAGTACCATCACGTTGAGCTTCATGAACACTGAAGCTTTCTTT.

The chain couples TRBV20-1 to TRBJ2-7; TRBD1 is a possible D gene (6 bases). The CDR3 sequence is 12 residues long. The germline CDR1 and CDR2 sequences are DFQATT and SNEGSKA (reference sequence). The CDR3 sequence is CSLHRVLNEQYF. For the CDR3, the DNA is TGCAGCCTACACAGGGTCCTCAACGAGCAGTACTTC.

This chain connects TRBV6-1 to TRBJ2-1; 12 nucleotides align to TRBD2. This CDR3 region has 17 residues. Germline values: CDR1 MNHNS, CDR2 SASEGT. The V segment lost 6 bases and the J segment 4 bases; nucleotides outside the gene matches: 10. CDR3 in amino acids: CASRGRTGLAGYNEQFF. CDR3 bases: TGTGCCAGCAGGGGTCGAACCGGACTAGCGGGATACAATGAGCAGTTCTTC.

V is TRBV11-1 and J is TRBJ2-7; 9 nucleotides match TRBD1. Germline-derived CDR1 and CDR2 are SGHAT and FQDESV (reference sequence). J gave up 3 bases and V 5 bases, and 20 bases lay outside the gene matches. CDR3 length equals 19 residues. CDR3 loop: CASSPWPGQGGRVGYEQYF. The DNA for the CDR3 is TGTGCCAGCAGCCCATGGCCGGGACAGGGTGGAAGGGTAGGCTACGAGCAGTACTTC.

By proportion, this clonotype is medium-sized. The genes are TRBV7-9 and TRBJ2-7, with D possibly being TRBD1 (6 bases). Trimming shortened V by 5 bases and J by 1 base, and 9 bases separated the two germline ends. Germline CDR1 reads SEHNR; CDR2 reads FQNEAQ (reference sequence). There are 13 residues in the CDR3. The CDR3 sequence: CASSAGQSYEQYF. CDR3 sequence (DNA): TGTGCCAGCAGCGCCGGACAGTCCTACGAGCAGTACTTC.

The V gene is TRBV19, the J gene TRBJ1-1; tentatively, D is TRBD1 (5 bases). The ends were cut back, 7 bases at V and 10 bases at J, with 16 bases in the middle. The CDR3 extends over 12 amino acids. CDR1 and CDR2 from the germline V gene are LNHDA and SQIVND (reference sequence). The CDR3 sequence is CASKGDLRGAFF. In nucleotides, the CDR3 is TGTGCCAGTAAGGGAGACCTGAGGGGAGCTTTCTTT. Full variable domain (rest looked up from reference TRBV19 and TRBJ1-1): DGGITQSPKYLFRKEGQNVTLSCEQNLNHDAMYWYRQDPGQGLRLIYYSQIVNDFQKGDIAEGYSVSREKKESFPLTVTSAQKNPTAFYLCASKGDLRGAFFGQGTRLTVV.

This clonotype was counted ten times or more. This chain uses TRBV7-9 with TRBJ2-1; 8 bases agree with TRBD2. The V gene end was trimmed by 1 base and the J gene end by 3 bases; junction bases not matched to a gene: 8. The CDR3 runs 17 residues. Germline V lookup: CDR1 SEHNR, CDR2 FQNEAQ (reference sequence). CDR3 nucleotides: TGTGCCAGCAGCTTAGTGGGCTCGGGAGGGCTCTACAATGAGCAGTTCTTC. Its protein product is CASSLVGSGGLYNEQFF.

Worth noting for this clonotype: One end of the junction is discordant with germline, which a read error may explain. This chain links TRBV12-3 or TRBV12-4 with TRBJ2-3; TRBD2 aligns across 9 bases. This CDR3 has 20 amino acids. The CDR3 is CASSTRWVIAGARSTDTQYF. Written as DNA, the CDR3 is TGTGCCAGCAGTACGCGATGGGTAATAGCGGGGGCTCGAAGCACAGATACGCAGTACTTT.

The chain is built from TRBV24-1 and TRBJ2-1, with 12 bases lining up with TRBD2. The CDR3 totals 15 residues. CDR1 KGHDR and CDR2 SFDVKD come from the germline V gene. V gave up 4 bases and J gave up 9 bases; unmatched junction bases: 6. The CDR3 spells CATSDPTSGSPEQFF. CDR3 nucleotide sequence: TGTGCCACCAGTGACCCGACTAGCGGGAGCCCTGAGCAGTTCTTC.

This rearrangement joins TRBV6-1 to TRBJ1-5; no reliable D call. The ends were cut back, 4 bases at V and 5 bases at J, with 9 bases in the middle. Germline-derived CDR1 and CDR2 are MNHNS and SASEGT. The length of the CDR3 is 13 residues. CDR3 region: CASSVTTDQPQHF. CDR3 sequence (DNA): TGTGCCAGCAGTGTTACTACCGATCAGCCCCAGCATTTT.

The chain uses TRBV24-1 and TRBJ2-1; 10 positions agree with TRBD2. This CDR3 region has 15 residues. V lost 1 base to trimming and J lost 12 bases; unmatched junction nucleotides: 8. CDR1 KGHDR and CDR2 SFDVKD come from the germline V gene. Here the CDR3 DNA reads TGTGCCACCAGTGATTTTAGCGGGAGGAGTAATTTGCAGTTCTTC. Amino acids: CATSDFSGRSNLQFF.

The chain uses TRBV5-1 and TRBJ1-2, with TRBD1 identical over 7 bases. The CDR3 is made up of 15 amino acids. V shed 4 bases, J shed 5 bases, and the junction held 11 bases outside the gene matches. Germline CDR1 is SGHRS and CDR2 is YFSETQ. The CDR3, as DNA: TGCGCCAGCAGCCCCCCGACAGGGAACGCTTATGGCTACACCTTC. Translating gives CASSPPTGNAYGYTF.

This clonotype was picked up many times. The rearrangement links TRBV14 to TRBJ1-3; D remains unclear. Per the germline V gene, CDR1 is SGHDN and CDR2 is FVKESK. Between the trimmed V and J ends, which lost 2 bases and 0 bases, there was a span of 5 bases. The CDR3 runs 14 residues. This chain's CDR3 is CASSQKASGNTIYF. CDR3 nucleotide sequence: TGTGCCAGCAGCCAAAAAGCCTCTGGAAACACCATATATTTT.

This clonotype has ten or more counts. V usage is TRBV9 and J usage is TRBJ1-1; unclear D gene. Between the trimmed V and J ends, which lost 4 bases and 8 bases, there was a span of 15 bases. The CDR3 totals 13 residues. Germline-derived CDR1 and CDR2 are SGDLS and YYNGEE. CDR3 nucleotides: TGTGCCAGCAGCCCGGGAGTCATGGTGGAAGCTTTCTTT. Residues: CASSPGVMVEAFF.